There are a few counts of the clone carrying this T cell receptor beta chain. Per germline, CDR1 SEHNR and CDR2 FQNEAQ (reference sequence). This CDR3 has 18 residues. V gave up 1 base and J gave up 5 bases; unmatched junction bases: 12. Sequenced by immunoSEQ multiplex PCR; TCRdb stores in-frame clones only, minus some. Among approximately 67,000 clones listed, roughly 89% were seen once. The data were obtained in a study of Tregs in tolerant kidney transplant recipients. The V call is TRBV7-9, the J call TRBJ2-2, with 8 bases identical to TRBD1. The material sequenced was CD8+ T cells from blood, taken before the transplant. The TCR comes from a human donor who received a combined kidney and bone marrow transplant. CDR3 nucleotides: TGTGCCAGCAGCTTAGGGACAGGGAGGAGTCGGGTGACCGGGGAGCTGTTTTTT. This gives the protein CASSLGTGRSRVTGELFF.